Below, one T cell receptor (beta chain) is given with its context. Antigen specificity is unknown. The entry originates in a study of cytomegalovirus exposure and HLA in healthy donors. Findings and caveats of the study: HLA alleles were associated with 16,000 or so TCR beta sequences in a later analysis at 0.05 false discovery rate. As a later analysis revealed, most CMV-associated TCR beta chains appeared HLA-restricted. The study reported that TCR beta sequences accurately predicted HLA-A and HLA-B alleles in most subjects. Association of a missense DCLRE1C variant with TCR beta V- and J-gene trimming was reported in a later analysis.

Vbeta (60) and Jbeta (13) primers were used in the PCR. Produced via immunoSEQ multiplex PCR; TCRdb's table is partial and in-frame only. Of around 90,000 clones listed, roughly 60% are singletons. Germline-derived CDR1 and CDR2 are SEHNR and FQNEAQ (reference sequence). The CDR3 spans 13 residues. The ends were cut back, 5 bases at V and 9 bases at J, with 14 bases in the middle. The specimen sequenced was PBMCs. This sequence was found in a boy aged 5-17 years in good health and CMV-seropositive. The chain has TRBV7-9 and TRBJ2-1, with D unresolved. The CDR3 sequence is CASSPNSEIEQFF. Written as DNA, the CDR3 is TGTGCCAGCAGCCCCAATAGTGAAATTGAGCAGTTCTTC. Using reference TRBV7-9 and TRBJ2-1 for the parts outside the CDR3, the full variable domain is DTGVSQNPRHKITKRGQNVTFRCDPISEHNRLYWYRQTLGQGPEFLTYFQNEAQLEKSRLLSDRFSAERPKGSFSTLEIQRTEQGDSAMYLCASSPNSEIEQFFGPGTRLTVL.